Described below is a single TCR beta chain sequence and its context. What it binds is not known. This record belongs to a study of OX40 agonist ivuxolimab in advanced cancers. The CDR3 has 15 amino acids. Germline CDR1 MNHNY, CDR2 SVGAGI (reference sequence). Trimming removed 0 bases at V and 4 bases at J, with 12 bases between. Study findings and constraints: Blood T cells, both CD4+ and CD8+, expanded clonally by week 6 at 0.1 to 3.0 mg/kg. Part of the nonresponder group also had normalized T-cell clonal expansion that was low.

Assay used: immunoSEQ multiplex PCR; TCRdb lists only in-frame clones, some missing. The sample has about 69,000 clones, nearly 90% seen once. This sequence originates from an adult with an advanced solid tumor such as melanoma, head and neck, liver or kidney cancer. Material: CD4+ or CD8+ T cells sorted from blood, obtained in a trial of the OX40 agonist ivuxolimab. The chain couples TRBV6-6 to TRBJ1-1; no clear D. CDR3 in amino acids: CASSYSFRLTTEAFF. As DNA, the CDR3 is TGTGCCAGCAGTTACTCGTTTAGGCTGACCACTGAAGCTTTCTTT.